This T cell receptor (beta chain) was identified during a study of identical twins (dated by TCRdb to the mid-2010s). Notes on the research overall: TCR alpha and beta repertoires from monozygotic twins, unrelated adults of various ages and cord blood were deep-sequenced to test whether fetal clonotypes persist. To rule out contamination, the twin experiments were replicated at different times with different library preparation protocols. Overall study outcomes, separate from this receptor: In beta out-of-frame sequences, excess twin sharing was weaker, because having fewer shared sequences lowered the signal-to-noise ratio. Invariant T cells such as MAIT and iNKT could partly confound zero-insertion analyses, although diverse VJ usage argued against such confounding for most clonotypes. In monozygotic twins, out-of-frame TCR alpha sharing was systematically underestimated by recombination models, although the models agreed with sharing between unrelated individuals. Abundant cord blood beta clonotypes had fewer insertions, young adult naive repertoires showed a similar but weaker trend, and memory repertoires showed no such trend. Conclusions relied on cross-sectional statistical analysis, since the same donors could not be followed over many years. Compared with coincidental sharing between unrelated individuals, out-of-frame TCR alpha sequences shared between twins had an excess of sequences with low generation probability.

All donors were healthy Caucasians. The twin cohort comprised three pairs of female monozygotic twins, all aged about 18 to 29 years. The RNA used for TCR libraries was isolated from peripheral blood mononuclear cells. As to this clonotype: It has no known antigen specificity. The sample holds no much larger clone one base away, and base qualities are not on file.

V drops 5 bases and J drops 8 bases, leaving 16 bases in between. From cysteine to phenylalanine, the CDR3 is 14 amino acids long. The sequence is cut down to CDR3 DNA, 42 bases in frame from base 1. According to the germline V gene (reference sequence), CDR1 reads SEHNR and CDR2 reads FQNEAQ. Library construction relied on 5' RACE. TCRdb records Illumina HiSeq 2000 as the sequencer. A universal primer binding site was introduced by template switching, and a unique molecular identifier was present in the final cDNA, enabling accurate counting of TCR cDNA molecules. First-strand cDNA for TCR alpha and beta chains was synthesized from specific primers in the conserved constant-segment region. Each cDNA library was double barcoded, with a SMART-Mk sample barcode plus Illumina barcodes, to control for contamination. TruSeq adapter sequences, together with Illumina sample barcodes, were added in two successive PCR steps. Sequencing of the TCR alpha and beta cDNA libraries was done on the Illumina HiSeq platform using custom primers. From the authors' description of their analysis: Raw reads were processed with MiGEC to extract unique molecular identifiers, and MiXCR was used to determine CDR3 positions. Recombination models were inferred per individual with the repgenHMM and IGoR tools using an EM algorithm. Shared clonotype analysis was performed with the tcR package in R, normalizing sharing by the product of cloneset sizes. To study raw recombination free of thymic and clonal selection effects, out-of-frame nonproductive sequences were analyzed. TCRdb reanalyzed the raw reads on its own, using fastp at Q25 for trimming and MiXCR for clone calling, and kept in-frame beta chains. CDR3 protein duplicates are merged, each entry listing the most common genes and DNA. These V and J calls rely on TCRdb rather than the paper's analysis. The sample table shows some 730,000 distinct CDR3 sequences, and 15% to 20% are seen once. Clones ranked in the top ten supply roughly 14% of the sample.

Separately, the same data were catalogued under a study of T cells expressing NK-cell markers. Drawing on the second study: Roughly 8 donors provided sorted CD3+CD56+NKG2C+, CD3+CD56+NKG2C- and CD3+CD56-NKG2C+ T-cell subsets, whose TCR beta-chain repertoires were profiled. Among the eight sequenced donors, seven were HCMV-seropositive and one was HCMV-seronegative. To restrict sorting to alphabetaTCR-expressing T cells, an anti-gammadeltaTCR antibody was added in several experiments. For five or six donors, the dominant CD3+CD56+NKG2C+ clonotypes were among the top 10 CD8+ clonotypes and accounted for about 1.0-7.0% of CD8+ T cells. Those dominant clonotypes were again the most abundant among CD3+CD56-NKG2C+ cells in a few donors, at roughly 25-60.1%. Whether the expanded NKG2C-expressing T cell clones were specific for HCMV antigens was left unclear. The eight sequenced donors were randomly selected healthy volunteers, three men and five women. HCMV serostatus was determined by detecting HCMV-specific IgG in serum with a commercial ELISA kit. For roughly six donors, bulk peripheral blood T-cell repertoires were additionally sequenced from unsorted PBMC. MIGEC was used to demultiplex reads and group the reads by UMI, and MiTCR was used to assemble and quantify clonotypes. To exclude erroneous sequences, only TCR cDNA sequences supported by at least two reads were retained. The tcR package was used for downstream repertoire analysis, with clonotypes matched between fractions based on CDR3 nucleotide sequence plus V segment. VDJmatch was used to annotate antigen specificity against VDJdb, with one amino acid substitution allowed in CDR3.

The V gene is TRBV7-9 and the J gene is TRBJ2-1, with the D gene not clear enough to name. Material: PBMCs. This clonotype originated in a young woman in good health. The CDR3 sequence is CASSPTQSLDEQFF. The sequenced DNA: TGTGCCAGCAGCCCAACGCAGTCGCTCGATGAGCAGTTCTTC.